Sequencing of this TCR beta chain was carried out in a study of blood T cell repertoires in COVID-19. Study context: Sites across the United States, Italy and Spain contributed samples from acute and convalescent COVID-19. PBMCs, B-cell-depleted T cells, or T cells were the source of the cDNA or gDNA that made up the material.

Using immunoSEQ multiplex PCR, the repertoire was profiled, and TCRdb retains in-frame clones only, with some absent. The repertoire includes 180,000 or so clones, approximately 89% of them detected once, and 0.7% to 0.9% sits in the top ten. Living in roughly 23 US areas, the participants were between roughly 18 and 90 years of age. Participant reports of clinical history set cohort assignment. Trimming removed 6 bases from V and 1 base from J, with 10 bases in between. The CDR3 spans 14 residues. Germline values: CDR1 MDHEN, CDR2 SYDVKM. This chain joins TRBV28 and TRBJ1-5; no clear D. The sequenced sample consisted of PBMCs or T cells enriched from blood (not recorded which). The sequence was obtained from a woman younger than 35 who had recovered from COVID-19. The CDR3 region is CASSYRASNQPQHF. The CDR3 bases are TGTGCCAGCAGCTACAGAGCCAGCAATCAGCCCCAGCATTTT. The full variable domain, its missing parts supplied by reference TRBV28 and TRBJ1-5, is DVKVTQSSRYLVKRTGEKVFLECVQDMDHENMFWYRQDPGLGLRLIYFSYDVKMKEKGDIPEGYSVSREKKERFSLILESASTNQTSMYLCASSYRASNQPQHFGDGTRLSIL.